These 6 T cell receptor beta chains were sequenced from one sample in a study of OX40 agonist ivuxolimab in advanced cancers. This table comes from immunoSEQ multiplex PCR, and its TCRdb copy is limited to in-frame clones, with some not included. The sample gives more than 35,000 clones, approximately 90% of which show up once; 0.45% to 0.65% is in the top ten. The material was CD4+ or CD8+ T cells sorted from blood, obtained in a trial of the OX40 agonist ivuxolimab. These receptors originate from an adult with an advanced solid tumor such as melanoma, head and neck, liver or kidney cancer.

The rearrangement uses TRBV10-1 and TRBJ1-1; D ambiguous. With 3 bases removed from V and 0 bases from J, the gap between germline ends came to 11 bases. Germline loops: CDR1 WNHNN, CDR2 SYGVQD (reference sequence). The CDR3 extends over 15 amino acids. The CDR3 DNA follows: TGCGCCAGCAGTGACTCTACCTGGCTGAACACTGAAGCTTTCTTT. The encoded protein is CASSDSTWLNTEAFF.

The rearrangement uses TRBV28 and TRBJ1-2, with TRBD1 identical over 7 bases. V trimming: 6 bases; J trimming: 3 bases; junction bases outside the gene matches: 4. This CDR3 region has 13 residues. Germline V gene lookup returns CDR1 MDHEN and CDR2 SYDVKM. For the CDR3, the DNA is TGTGCCAGCAGCCCAGGGGGGGACTATGGCTACACCTTC. It specifies CASSPGGDYGYTF.

The V gene is TRBV6-5, the J gene TRBJ2-7, with 7 bases lining up with TRBD1. This CDR3 region has 12 residues. The ends lost 6 bases at V and 2 bases at J; junction bases unmatched: 1. The germline CDR1 and CDR2 sequences are MNHEY and SVGAGI. The DNA for the CDR3 is TGTGCCAGCAGGCAGGGGGCCTACGAGCAGTACTTC. Protein: CASRQGAYEQYF.

This clone was detected only once. CDR3 protein: CASSRPKGQRYGYTF. CDR3 nucleotide sequence: TGCGCCAGCAGCCGCCCCAAGGGGCAGCGATATGGCTACACCTTC. V gene TRBV4-1 combines with J gene TRBJ1-2; maybe TRBD1 (5 bases). This CDR3 spans 15 amino acids. Trimming took off 4 bases at V and 5 bases at J, with 17 bases between the two ends. Germline CDR1 and CDR2: MGHRA and YSYEKL.

The V and J genes are TRBV5-5 and TRBJ2-5; possibly TRBD1 for D (6 bases). This CDR3 contains 16 residues. The germline V gene encodes CDR1 SGHKS and CDR2 YYEKEE (reference sequence). V was shortened by 2 bases and J by 4 bases, with 18 bases between the two germline ends. The CDR3 DNA reads TGTGCCAGCAGCTTTTCGGGACACCCGACCCTAGAGACCCAGTACTTC. It translates to CASSFSGHPTLETQYF.

The chain employs TRBV5-1 and TRBJ1-2; 9 bases fit TRBD1. CDR3 length: 15 amino acids. Germline assignment: CDR1 SGHRS and CDR2 YFSETQ. Germline trimming cut 6 bases from V and 9 bases from J; bases unmatched to any gene: 15. The CDR3, as DNA: TGCGCCAGCACCCCGGGTCCGGGACAGGGTAATAGCTACACCTTC. Its protein is CASTPGPGQGNSYTF.